These T cell receptor beta chains were read from a single sample in a study of graft-versus-host responses after intestinal transplantation. These receptors' targets are unknown. Sequenced by immunoSEQ multiplex PCR; TCRdb stores in-frame clones only, minus some. Of 90,000 to 120,000 clones in the sample, about nine tenths were seen once. Sequenced here: unstimulated CD4+ T cells sorted from spleen or lymph node cells, sampled before transplant. These receptors originate from a human donor who was the organ donor for an intestinal transplant. The CDR3 runs from the conserved cysteine through the conserved F or W. The D gene is left open where the match is weak. Clone size is not always given. Where it is, it says once, few, many or a class for expanded clones.

V gene,J gene,D gene,clone size,CDR3 DNA,CDR3 protein
TRBV5-1,TRBJ2-6,TRBD1,few,TGCGCCAGCAGCTTGGGGGACAGGACGTCCCCTGGGGCCAACGTCCTGACTTTC,CASSLGDRTSPGANVLTF
TRBV18,TRBJ2-7,-,-,TGTGCCAGCTCACCAGGGGGGCGCTACGGGCAGTACTTC,CASSPGGRYGQYF
TRBV5-1,TRBJ2-7,TRBD2,-,TGCGCCAGCAGCTTGGCTAGCGGGAGCTCCTACGAGCAGTACTTC,CASSLASGSSYEQYF
TRBV11-1,TRBJ2-2,-,-,TGTGCCAGCAGCTTAGGTCTTAACACCGGGGAGCTGTTTTTT,CASSLGLNTGELFF
TRBV11-2,TRBJ1-1,-,-,TGTGCCAGCAGCGCCGTGACCAGCGTAAGAAACACTGAAGCTTTCTTT,CASSAVTSVRNTEAFF
TRBV5-4,TRBJ2-2,-,-,TGTGCCAGCAGCTTGGCGGAGACTCCCGGGGAGCTGTTTTTT,CASSLAETPGELFF
TRBV20-1,TRBJ1-2,-,-,TGCAGTGCTGGGCAGGGTAATGGCTACACCTTC,CSAGQGNGYTF
TRBV7-2,TRBJ2-6,TRBD2,-,TGTGCCAGCAGCTTTGGGGGGGCTGGGGCCAACGTCCTGACTTTC,CASSFGGAGANVLTF
TRBV6-1,TRBJ1-6,-,-,TGTGCCAGCAGCAGGACAGATCTTAATTCACCCCTCCACTTT,CASSRTDLNSPLHF
TRBV4-2,TRBJ2-2,TRBD2,-,TGTGCCAGCAGCCAAGGGACTAGCGGGAGGCCGGGAGGTACCGGGGAGCTGTTTTTT,CASSQGTSGRPGGTGELFF
TRBV7-9,TRBJ1-2,-,once,TGTGCCAGCAGCTTAGAAAGGGTTAATGGCTACACCTTC,CASSLERVNGYTF
TRBV2,TRBJ2-5,TRBD2,-,TGTGCCAGCAGTGAAGGCCTAGCGGGGAGGGAGACCCAGTACTTC,CASSEGLAGRETQYF
TRBV6-6,TRBJ2-3,TRBD1,-,TGTGCCAGCAGTTTTGACAGGGGCACAGATACGCAGTATTTT,CASSFDRGTDTQYF
TRBV6-4,TRBJ2-2,-,once,TGTGCCAGCAGTGCAGGGTCACCTAGGACCGGGGAGCTGTTTTTT,CASSAGSPRTGELFF
TRBV6-6,TRBJ1-5,-,-,TGTGCCAGCAGAAGGACAGTCAATCAGCCCCAGCATTTT,CASRRTVNQPQHF
TRBV5-1,TRBJ1-1,-,-,TGCGCCAGTAAGACCGGGGGGGCGACTGAAGCTTTCTTT,CASKTGGATEAFF
TRBV10-1,TRBJ2-3,-,-,TGCGCCAGCAGTGAAATGGGGGGGCTCTCAGATACGCAGTATTTT,CASSEMGGLSDTQYF
TRBV30,TRBJ1-4,TRBD1,-,TGTGCCTGGAGTGACCCGGGACAGGGGGCGGAGGAAAAACTGTTTTTT,CAWSDPGQGAEEKLFF
TRBV10-1,TRBJ2-1,-,once,TGCGCCAGAGACTCCCAGTCCTACTACCACAATGAGCAGTTCTTC,CARDSQSYYHNEQFF
TRBV5-1,TRBJ2-3,-,-,TGCGCCAGCAGCTTGGCTATTTCACTAGATACGCAGTATTTT,CASSLAISLDTQYF
TRBV19,TRBJ1-5,TRBD1,once,TGTGCCAGTAGTGGGACAGGGGGCACGCAGCCCCAGCATTTT,CASSGTGGTQPQHF
TRBV30,TRBJ1-4,-,-,TGTGCCTGGCGGTCCGTTAATAATGAAAAACTGTTTTTT,CAWRSVNNEKLFF
TRBV6-5,TRBJ2-7,-,-,TGTGCCAGCGTCGGGGAAAGGGGTCCCTACGAGCAGTACTTC,CASVGERGPYEQYF
TRBV25-1,TRBJ2-1,TRBD1,-,TGTGCCAGCAGAGGGACAGGGGTAGAGAATGAGCAGTTCTTC,CASRGTGVENEQFF
TRBV11-3,TRBJ2-1,TRBD2,once,TGTGCCAGCAGCTCCGACGGGGGGACTTACAATGAGCAGTTCTTC,CASSSDGGTYNEQFF
TRBV11-2,TRBJ1-1,TRBD1,-,TGTGCCAGCAGCTTGCAGGGGGTCGGCGCTGAAGCTTTCTTT,CASSLQGVGAEAFF
TRBV9,TRBJ1-1,-,-,TGTGCCAGCAGCTTGACCGACAGAGTGAACACTGAAGCTTTCTTT,CASSLTDRVNTEAFF
TRBV5-5,TRBJ2-5,-,-,TGTGCCAGCAGCCGGAGTATTGAGACCCAGTACTTC,CASSRSIETQYF
TRBV6-5,TRBJ2-7,TRBD1,-,TGTGCCAGCAGTTACGGGGGGACAGGGACCTACGAGCAGTACTTC,CASSYGGTGTYEQYF
TRBV6-6,TRBJ2-7,TRBD1,few,TGTGCCAGCACCGGACAGGGCTACGAGCAGTACTTC,CASTGQGYEQYF
TRBV7-2,TRBJ1-1,TRBD1,-,TGTGCCAGCAGCTTTACAGGGGGCCAGAACACTGAAGCTTTCTTT,CASSFTGGQNTEAFF
TRBV2,TRBJ1-1,-,-,TGTGCCAGCAGAAAGCTACTGAACACTGAAGCTTTCTTT,CASRKLLNTEAFF
TRBV7-3,TRBJ2-1,-,-,TGTGCCAGCAGCCCCTCTTCGGGAGTTCCCTACAATGAGCAGTTCTTC,CASSPSSGVPYNEQFF
TRBV15,TRBJ1-1,-,-,TGTGCCACCAGCAGAGTTGAGGGGCCTGGGGACACTGAAGCTTTCTTT,CATSRVEGPGDTEAFF
TRBV27,TRBJ1-2,-,-,TGTGCCAGCAGTCCAGAACCGGGACGGGCACTGCTCGGGGGCTACACCTTC,CASSPEPGRALLGGYTF
TRBV27,TRBJ2-7,TRBD1,-,TGTGCCAGCAGCTCCCTGTTTTACCGGGACAGAAGCTACGAGCAGTACTTC,CASSSLFYRDRSYEQYF
TRBV5-1,TRBJ2-7,TRBD2,-,TGCGCCAGCAGCAAGACTAGCGGGAGGCCTACCTACGAGCAGTACTTC,CASSKTSGRPTYEQYF
TRBV6-4,TRBJ2-7,-,-,TGTGCCAGCGGGTGGGGGGCCCCTCCCCGCGAGCAGTACTTC,CASGWGAPPREQYF
TRBV27,TRBJ1-1,-,-,TGTGCCAGCAGTCGACTGAGGTTGGGGGGGCTAAGGTCCACGAACACTGAAGCTTTCTTT,CASSRLRLGGLRSTNTEAFF
TRBV11-2,TRBJ1-2,-,-,TGTGCCAGCAGCTTAGCGGCGAATCGCTATGGCTACACCTTC,CASSLAANRYGYTF
TRBV11-2,TRBJ2-2,-,-,TGTGCCAGCAGACCGGGACTGCTCTTCACCGGGGAGCTGTTTTTT,CASRPGLLFTGELFF
TRBV11-2,TRBJ2-7,TRBD1,-,TGTGCCAGCAGCACCGGGACAGGGACCGACGAGCAGTACTTC,CASSTGTGTDEQYF
TRBV7-3,TRBJ1-6,-,few,TGTGCCAGCAGCTTAGATTCACCCCTCCACTTT,CASSLDSPLHF
TRBV6-5,TRBJ2-3,TRBD2,-,TGTGCCAGCAGTTCTGGACTAGCGGGGAGCACAGATACGCAGTATTTT,CASSSGLAGSTDTQYF
TRBV27,TRBJ1-5,-,-,TGTGCCAGCAGTTTATATGTTAATCAGCCCCAGCATTTT,CASSLYVNQPQHF
TRBV7-3,TRBJ2-5,TRBD2,few,TGTGCCAGCAGCCTGGGACTAGGGGGGCCCTTTGAGACCCAGTACTTC,CASSLGLGGPFETQYF
TRBV6-5,TRBJ2-7,TRBD1,-,TGTGCCAGCAGCCCGACCCTCGGGACAGCCTACGAGCAGTACTTC,CASSPTLGTAYEQYF
TRBV20-1,TRBJ1-6,TRBD1,-,TGCAGTGCTAGAACAGGGGCCGTGGTCCACTTT,CSARTGAVVHF
TRBV6-5,TRBJ1-1,-,-,TGTGCCAGCAGTTACCGTAAGGATTTGGCTTTCTTT,CASSYRKDLAFF
TRBV2,TRBJ1-2,-,-,TGTGCCAGCAGTGAAGGGATCATCCCCTATGGCTACACCTTC,CASSEGIIPYGYTF
TRBV4-1,TRBJ1-1,TRBD1,-,TGCGCCAGCAGTTCCGACAGGGACACTGAAGCTTTCTTT,CASSSDRDTEAFF
TRBV4-1,TRBJ2-3,TRBD2,-,TGCGCCAGCAGCCAAGATTTGCCGGGGGGTTTGACTAGCACAGATACGCAGTATTTT,CASSQDLPGGLTSTDTQYF
TRBV10-3,TRBJ2-3,-,-,TGTGCGAACGACCTTTGGGGCCGTTCTGGCCGGGATACGCAGTATTTT,CANDLWGRSGRDTQYF
TRBV19,TRBJ1-2,-,-,TGTGCCAGTTGTGACCCAAGGGGCTTTAACTATGGCTACACCTTC,CASCDPRGFNYGYTF